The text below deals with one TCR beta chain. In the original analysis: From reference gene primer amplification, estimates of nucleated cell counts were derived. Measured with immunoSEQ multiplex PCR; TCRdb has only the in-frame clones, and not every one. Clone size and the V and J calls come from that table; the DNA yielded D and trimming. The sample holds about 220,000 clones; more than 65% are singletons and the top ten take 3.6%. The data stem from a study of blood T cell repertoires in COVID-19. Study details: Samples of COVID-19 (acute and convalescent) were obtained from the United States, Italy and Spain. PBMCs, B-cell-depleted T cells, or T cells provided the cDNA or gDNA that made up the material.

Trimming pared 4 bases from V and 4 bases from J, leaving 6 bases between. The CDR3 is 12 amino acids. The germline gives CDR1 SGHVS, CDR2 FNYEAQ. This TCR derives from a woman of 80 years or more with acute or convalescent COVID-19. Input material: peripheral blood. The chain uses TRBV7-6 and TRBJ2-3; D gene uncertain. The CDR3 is CASSSLPDTQYF. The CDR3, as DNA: TGTGCCAGCAGCTCCCTCCCAGATACGCAGTATTTT.